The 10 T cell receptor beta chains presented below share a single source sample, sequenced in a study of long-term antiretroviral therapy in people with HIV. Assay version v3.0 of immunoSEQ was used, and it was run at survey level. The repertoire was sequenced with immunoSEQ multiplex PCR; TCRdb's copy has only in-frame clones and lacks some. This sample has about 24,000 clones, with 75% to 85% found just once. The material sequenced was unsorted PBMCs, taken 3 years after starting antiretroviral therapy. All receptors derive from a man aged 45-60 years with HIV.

Written as DNA, the CDR3 is TGTGCCAGCAGTTTGGGGACCCCTCGGGATACGCAGTATTTT. Its translation is CASSLGTPRDTQYF. The genes are TRBV28 and TRBJ2-3; D possibly uses TRBD1 or TRBD2 (5 bases each). Between the trimmed V and J ends, which lost 3 bases and 6 bases, there was a span of 13 bases. CDR1 and CDR2 (germline): MDHEN, SYDVKM. This CDR3 contains 14 residues.

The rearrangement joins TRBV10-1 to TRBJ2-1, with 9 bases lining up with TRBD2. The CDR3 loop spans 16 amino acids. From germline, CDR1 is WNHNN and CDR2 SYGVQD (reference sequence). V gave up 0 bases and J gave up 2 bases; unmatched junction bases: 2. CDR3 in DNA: TGCGCCAGCAGTGAGTCTGCTAGCGGGGCCTACAATGAGCAGTTCTTC. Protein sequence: CASSESASGAYNEQFF.

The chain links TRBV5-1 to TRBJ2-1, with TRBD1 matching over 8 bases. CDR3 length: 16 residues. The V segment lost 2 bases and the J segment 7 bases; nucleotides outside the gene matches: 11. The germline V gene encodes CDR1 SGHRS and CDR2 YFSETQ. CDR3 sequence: CASSLYTGGAGNEQFF. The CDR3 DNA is TGCGCCAGCAGCTTATATACAGGGGGTGCAGGGAATGAGCAGTTCTTC.

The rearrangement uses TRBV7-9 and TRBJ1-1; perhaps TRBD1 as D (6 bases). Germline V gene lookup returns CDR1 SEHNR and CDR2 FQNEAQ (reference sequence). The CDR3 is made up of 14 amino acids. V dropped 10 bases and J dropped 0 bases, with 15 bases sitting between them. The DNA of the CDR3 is TGTGCCAACCCGGGGGGCGGACTGAACACTGAAGCTTTCTTT. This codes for CANPGGGLNTEAFF.

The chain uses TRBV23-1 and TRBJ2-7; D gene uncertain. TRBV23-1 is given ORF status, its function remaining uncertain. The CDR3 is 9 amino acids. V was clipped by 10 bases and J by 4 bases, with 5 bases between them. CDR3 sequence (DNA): TGCGCCAAGGGTTACGAGCAGTACTTC. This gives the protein CAKGYEQYF.

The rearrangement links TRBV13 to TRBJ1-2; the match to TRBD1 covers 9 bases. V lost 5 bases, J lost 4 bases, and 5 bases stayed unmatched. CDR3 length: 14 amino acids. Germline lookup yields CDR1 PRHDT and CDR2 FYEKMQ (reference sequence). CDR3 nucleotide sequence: TGTGCCAGCAGCCGGGACAGGGATGGCTATGGCTACACCTTC. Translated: CASSRDRDGYGYTF.

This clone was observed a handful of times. DNA of the CDR3: TGTGCCAGCGCAGCGGCCCCGAACACCGGGGAGCTGTTTTTT. It codes for CASAAAPNTGELFF. The chain has TRBV18 and TRBJ2-2; TRBD2 might be the D (5 bases). Trimming cost V 8 bases and J 0 bases, with 10 bases left between them. The CDR3 loop spans 14 amino acids. Germline V gives CDR1 KGHSH, CDR2 LQKENI.

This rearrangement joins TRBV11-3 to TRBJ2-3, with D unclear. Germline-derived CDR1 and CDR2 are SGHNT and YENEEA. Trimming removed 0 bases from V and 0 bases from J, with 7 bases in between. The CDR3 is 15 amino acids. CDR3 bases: TGTGCCAGCAGCTTAGATCCAGATAGCACAGATACGCAGTATTTT. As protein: CASSLDPDSTDTQYF. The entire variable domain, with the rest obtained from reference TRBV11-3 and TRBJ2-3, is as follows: EAGVVQSPRYKIIEKKQPVAFWCNPISGHNTLYWYLQNLGQGPELLIRYENEEAVDDSQLPKDRFSAERLKGVDSTLKIQPAELGDSAVYLCASSLDPDSTDTQYFGPGTRLTVL.

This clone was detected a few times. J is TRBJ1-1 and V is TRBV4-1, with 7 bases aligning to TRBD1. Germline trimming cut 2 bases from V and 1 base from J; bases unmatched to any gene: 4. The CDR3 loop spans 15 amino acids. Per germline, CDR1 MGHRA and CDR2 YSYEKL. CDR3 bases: TGCGCCAGCAGCCAAACCGGGACAGAGAACACTGAAGCTTTCTTT. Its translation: CASSQTGTENTEAFF.

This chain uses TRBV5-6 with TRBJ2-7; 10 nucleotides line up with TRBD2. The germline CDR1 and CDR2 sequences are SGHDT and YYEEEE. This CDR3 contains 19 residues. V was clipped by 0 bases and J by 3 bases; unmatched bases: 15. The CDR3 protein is CASSLVGLADISAGYEQYF. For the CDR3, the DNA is TGTGCCAGCAGCTTGGTCGGACTAGCGGACATTTCGGCAGGCTACGAGCAGTACTTC.